These T cell receptor beta chains were read from a single sample in a study of Graves' ophthalmopathy and Graves' hyperthyroidism. TCRdb redid the calling of the multiplex PCR reads with MiXCR, one entry per CDR3 protein. Among over a million distinct CDR3 sequences, 35% to 45% were seen once, and the ten largest hold over 8.5%. Sequenced sample: peripheral blood or thyroid tissue (not recorded which). The receptor source for this set is an adult man with Graves' hyperthyroidism. The CDR3 runs from the conserved cysteine through the conserved F or W. A D gene is named only where the DNA matches it firmly. Part of the rows lack a size; the others show once, few, many or a class for expanded clones.

j_gene: TRBJ2-5
v_gene: TRBV30
d_gene: NA
abundance: NA
CDR3aa: CAWRRPGAGTQYF
CDR3nt: TGTGCCTGGAGAAGGCCGGGAGCCGGGACCCAGTACTTC

j_gene: TRBJ2-7
v_gene: TRBV9
d_gene: NA
abundance: NA
CDR3aa: CASGPRGDPYEQYF
CDR3nt: TGTGCCAGCGGCCCCCGCGGGGACCCCTACGAGCAGTACTTC

j_gene: TRBJ1-2
v_gene: TRBV7-9
d_gene: NA
abundance: many
CDR3aa: CASSLTPQGAGYTF
CDR3nt: TGTGCCAGCAGCTTAACCCCGCAGGGCGCTGGCTACACCTTC

j_gene: TRBJ2-7
v_gene: TRBV7-9
d_gene: TRBD1
abundance: many
CDR3aa: CASSIPTGDYEQYF
CDR3nt: TGTGCCAGCAGCATCCCGACAGGGGACTACGAGCAGTACTTC

j_gene: TRBJ1-3
v_gene: TRBV9
d_gene: NA
abundance: NA
CDR3aa: CASSARASSGNTIYF
CDR3nt: TGTGCCAGCAGCGCCCGAGCTAGCTCTGGAAACACCATATATTTT

j_gene: TRBJ1-1
v_gene: TRBV29-1
d_gene: NA
abundance: few
CDR3aa: CSSRGRTNTEAFF
CDR3nt: TGCAGCTCGAGGGGACGGACGAACACTGAAGCTTTCTTT

j_gene: TRBJ2-7
v_gene: TRBV24-1
d_gene: TRBD2
abundance: few
CDR3aa: CATQPGGSGYEQYF
CDR3nt: TGTGCCACCCAACCGGGCGGGAGTGGCTACGAGCAGTACTTC

j_gene: TRBJ2-2
v_gene: TRBV7-6
d_gene: NA
abundance: few
CDR3aa: CASSLLRAANTGELFF
CDR3nt: TGTGCCAGCAGCTTACTGAGGGCAGCGAACACCGGGGAGCTGTTTTTT

j_gene: TRBJ1-1
v_gene: TRBV29-1
d_gene: NA
abundance: few
CDR3aa: CSYSNTEAFF
CDR3nt: TGCAGTTACTCCAACACTGAAGCTTTCTTT

j_gene: TRBJ1-5
v_gene: TRBV6-2/TRBV6-3
d_gene: NA
abundance: NA
CDR3aa: CASSTGNAHQPQHF
CDR3nt: TGTGCCAGCAGTACAGGGAATGCCCATCAGCCCCAGCATTTT

j_gene: TRBJ2-7
v_gene: TRBV20-1
d_gene: TRBD2
abundance: NA
CDR3aa: CSARDFGTSSYEQYF
CDR3nt: TGCAGTGCTAGAGATTTCGGGACTAGTTCCTACGAGCAGTACTTC

j_gene: TRBJ1-2
v_gene: TRBV5-4
d_gene: NA
abundance: NA
CDR3aa: CASSLDWQKIYGYTF
CDR3nt: TGTGCCAGCAGCTTGGATTGGCAGAAAATATATGGCTACACCTTC

j_gene: TRBJ1-2
v_gene: TRBV29-1
d_gene: NA
abundance: many
CDR3aa: CSVEDQESSDYGYTF
CDR3nt: TGCAGCGTTGAAGATCAGGAGTCGTCGGACTATGGCTACACCTTC

j_gene: TRBJ2-5
v_gene: TRBV6-5
d_gene: NA
abundance: many
CDR3aa: CASSYGGASVEAQYF
CDR3nt: TGTGCCAGCAGTTACGGCGGCGCCTCAGTCGAGGCCCAGTACTTC

j_gene: TRBJ2-5
v_gene: TRBV7-8
d_gene: NA
abundance: many
CDR3aa: CASSLAGLAPGETQYF
CDR3nt: TGTGCCAGCAGCTTAGCCGGACTGGCGCCGGGGGAGACCCAGTACTTC

j_gene: TRBJ2-5
v_gene: TRBV6-6
d_gene: TRBD1
abundance: NA
CDR3aa: CASRGQVESQYF
CDR3nt: TGTGCCAGCAGGGGACAGGTAGAGTCCCAGTATTTC

j_gene: TRBJ2-5
v_gene: TRBV7-9
d_gene: TRBD2
abundance: NA
CDR3aa: CVSSLVGGGETQYF
CDR3nt: TGTGTCAGCAGCTTAGTCGGGGGAGGGGAGACCCAGTACTTC

j_gene: TRBJ2-7
v_gene: TRBV4-2
d_gene: NA
abundance: NA
CDR3aa: CASSQEPKAVGRSSYEQYF
CDR3nt: TGTGCCAGCAGCCAAGAGCCCAAGGCCGTGGGGCGGAGCTCCTACGAGCAGTACTTC

j_gene: TRBJ2-7
v_gene: TRBV28
d_gene: NA
abundance: few
CDR3aa: CASSSFPGRFEQYF
CDR3nt: TGTGCCAGCAGCTCATTCCCGGGGCGGTTCGAGCAGTACTTC

j_gene: TRBJ1-3
v_gene: TRBV7-9
d_gene: NA
abundance: NA
CDR3aa: CASSYGQSSGNTIYF
CDR3nt: TGTGCCAGCAGCTACGGACAGAGCTCTGGAAACACCATATATTTT